A single sample gave rise to the 13 T cell receptor beta chains below, sequenced in a study of blood T cell repertoires in COVID-19. TCRdb keeps only in-frame clones here, not all; method: immunoSEQ multiplex PCR. The data show some 240,000 clones, with roughly 84% seen just once and approximately 1.5% held by the top ten. Sample: peripheral blood. The receptors were sampled from a woman in her thirties or forties who had recovered from COVID-19.

This clone was seen a handful of times. This chain uses TRBV2 with TRBJ1-4, with 8 positions matching TRBD1. The J segment lost 7 bases and the V segment lost 4 bases, leaving 2 bases of the junction unmatched. The germline gives CDR1 SNHLY, CDR2 FYNNEI. The CDR3 has 13 amino acids. This CDR3 is CASSGTGFEKLFF. Written as DNA, the CDR3 is TGTGCCAGCAGTGGGACAGGGTTTGAAAAACTGTTTTTT.

This chain joins TRBV6-5 and TRBJ1-1, with TRBD1 matching 7 bases. The germline gives CDR1 MNHEY, CDR2 SVGAGI. Trimming cost V 4 bases and J 5 bases; bases outside gene matches: 7. The CDR3 sequence is 14 residues long. The CDR3 DNA is TGTGCCAGCAGTTCACAGGGGCTGGGAACTGAAGCTTTCTTT. Translating gives CASSSQGLGTEAFF.

In regard to this clone: Compared with germline, one end of the junction differs, possibly owing to a read error. This chain connects TRBV6-5 to TRBJ2-2; TRBD1 aligns across 7 bases. This CDR3 has 15 amino acids. CDR1 and CDR2 from the germline V gene are MNHEY and SVGAGI. Here the CDR3 reads CASSFNQGDTGELFF. The CDR3 bases are TGTGCCAGCAGTTTCAATCAGGGGGACACCGGAGAGCTGTTTTTT.

The rearrangement links TRBV14 to TRBJ1-2; 8 positions match TRBD1. Germline assignment: CDR1 SGHDN and CDR2 FVKESK. There are 13 residues in the CDR3. The V segment lost 4 bases and the J segment 4 bases; nucleotides outside the gene matches: 2. The CDR3 region is CASSPDRGYGYTF. CDR3 nucleotide sequence: TGTGCCAGCAGCCCCGACAGGGGCTATGGCTACACCTTC.

The CDR3 coding sequence is TGTGCCAGCAGTTACTCAGGGACAGGGGGACTCGAGCAGTACTTC. It specifies CASSYSGTGGLEQYF. The chain uses TRBV6-5 and TRBJ2-7, with 11 bases lining up with TRBD1. Germline V gene data show CDR1 as MNHEY and CDR2 as SVGAGI. V gave up 0 bases and J gave up 6 bases; unmatched junction bases: 4. The CDR3 has 15 residues.

The count of this clone is one. CDR3 DNA sequence: TGTGCCAGCAGTTACCGAGCCTACGAGCAGTACTTC. It encodes CASSYRAYEQYF. The J gene is TRBJ2-7, the V gene TRBV6-6, with unresolved D. The CDR3 spans 12 residues. From germline, CDR1 is MNHNY and CDR2 SVGAGI (reference sequence). V was cut by 2 bases and J by 2 bases, with 4 bases left in between.

This clone was seen just once. The rearrangement uses TRBV19 and TRBJ2-1; perhaps TRBD2 as D (5 bases). The germline V and J ends were trimmed by 1 base and 0 bases, with 16 bases remaining between them. Germline CDR1 LNHDA, CDR2 SQIVND (reference sequence). The CDR3 is 18 amino acids. The CDR3 DNA is TGTGCCAGTAGTATAGTAGGAGAGGGCTCCAGCTCCTACAATGAGCAGTTCTTC. As protein: CASSIVGEGSSSYNEQFF.

V is TRBV5-6 and J is TRBJ2-4; TRBD2 might be the D (6 bases). V lost 3 bases to trimming and J lost 1 base, with 11 bases between them. CDR3 size: 15 residues. CDR1 and CDR2 from the germline V gene are SGHDT and YYEEEE. CDR3 residues: CASSSPAGAKNIQYF. CDR3 bases: TGTGCCAGCAGCTCCCCGGCGGGGGCCAAAAACATTCAGTACTTC. Based on the CDR3 plus reference TRBV5-6 and TRBJ2-4, the full variable domain is DAGVTQSPTHLIKTRGQQVTLRCSPKSGHDTVSWYQQALGQGPQFIFQYYEEEERQRGNFPDRFSGHQFPNYSSELNVNALLLGDSALYLCASSSPAGAKNIQYFGAGTRLSVL.

The genes are TRBV11-1 and TRBJ1-6, with 9 bases fitting TRBD1. The J segment lost 9 bases and the V segment lost 3 bases, leaving 3 bases of the junction unmatched. Germline CDR1 SGHAT, CDR2 FQDESV (reference sequence). CDR3 length: 14 residues. DNA for the CDR3: TGTGCCAGCAGCTTGGAGGACAGGGGTTCACCCCTCCACTTT. Amino acid sequence: CASSLEDRGSPLHF.

The chain employs TRBV19 and TRBJ2-1, with D possibly being TRBD2 (6 bases). Trimming took off 11 bases at V and 5 bases at J, with 13 bases between the two ends. There are 12 residues in the CDR3. Looked up from germline, CDR1 is LNHDA and CDR2 is SQIVND (reference sequence). The CDR3 region is CAAGRNNNEQFF. In DNA form, the CDR3 reads TGTGCCGCGGGGCGGAACAACAATGAGCAGTTCTTC.

The chain links TRBV5-6 to TRBJ2-2; 8 positions agree with TRBD1. Unmatched junction bases numbered 5, after V lost 1 base and J lost 6 bases. CDR3 length equals 15 residues. Germline CDR1 and CDR2: SGHDT and YYEEEE. The chain's CDR3 is CASSLKDREAGELFF. DNA for the CDR3: TGTGCCAGCAGCTTGAAGGACAGGGAGGCCGGGGAGCTGTTTTTT.

This sequence joins TRBV5-1 and TRBJ2-2; 9 nucleotides match TRBD2. The trim removed 6 bases at V and 3 bases at J, leaving 6 bases unmatched. The V gene's germline CDR1 is SGHRS and CDR2 YFSETQ. This CDR3 comprises 15 residues. The CDR3 DNA sequence: TGCGCCAGCATGAGGCGGGGGGGCGACACCGGGGAGCTGTTTTTT. This gives the protein CASMRRGGDTGELFF.

The chain employs TRBV30 and TRBJ1-2; 7 nucleotides agree with TRBD1. This CDR3 is 14 amino acids long. J gave up 6 bases and V 2 bases, and 9 bases lay outside the gene matches. From germline, CDR1 is GTSNPN and CDR2 SVGIG (reference sequence). CDR3 sequence (DNA): TGTGCCTGGAGTAGAGGGGACAGCGCTCATGGCTACACCTTC. Its translation is CAWSRGDSAHGYTF.